This TCR beta chain was identified in a study of cytomegalovirus exposure and HLA in healthy donors. This clone is a singleton in its sample. Its specificity is not known. Study results and limitations: For cytomegalovirus status, the classifier reportedly gave diagnoses with high specificity and sensitivity. When a later analysis compared HLA-associated TCR beta chains with equally common others, the HLA-associated chains turned out to be more clonally expanded and to have lower generation probabilities. Later, an analysis found that common viral pathogens appeared to be linked with several of the most significant clusters.

The study ran its PCR with 60 Vbeta and 13 Jbeta primers. Authors' analysis steps: Tens of millions of unique TCR beta chains, 8.5 million to 14 million shared, were counted in a later analysis. Some clones are missing from TCRdb's copy, which holds only in-frame ones; the method was immunoSEQ multiplex PCR. That table is the source of V, J and clone size, and D and trimming were worked out from the DNA. Among about 140,000 clones listed, roughly 81% were seen once. Input material: PBMCs. The TCR originated in a female donor in good health and CMV-seronegative.

CDR3 residues: CASSPPGQAGGVGQFF. In nucleotides, the CDR3 is TGTGCCAGCTCACCACCGGGCCAGGCCGGGGGGGTTGGGCAGTTCTTC. The V gene is TRBV18, the J gene TRBJ2-1; 8 nucleotides agree with TRBD2. J gave up 12 bases and V 0 bases, and 13 bases lay outside the gene matches. The CDR3 sequence is 16 residues long. Germline CDR1 KGHSH, CDR2 LQKENI.